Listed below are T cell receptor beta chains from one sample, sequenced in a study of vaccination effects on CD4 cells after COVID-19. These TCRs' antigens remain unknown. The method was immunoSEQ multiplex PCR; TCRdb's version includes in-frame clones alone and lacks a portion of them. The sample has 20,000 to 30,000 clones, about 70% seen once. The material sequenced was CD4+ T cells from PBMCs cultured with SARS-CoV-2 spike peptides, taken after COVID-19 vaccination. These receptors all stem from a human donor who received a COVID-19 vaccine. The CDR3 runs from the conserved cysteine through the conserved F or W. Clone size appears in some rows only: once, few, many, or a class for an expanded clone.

CDR3 protein: CATSRDHSTYEQYF; clone size: NA; J gene: TRBJ2-7; V gene: TRBV15
CDR3 protein: CASSLGTVNTEAFF; clone size: few; J gene: TRBJ1-1; V gene: TRBV5-1
CDR3 protein: CASSEGTRRQQEAFF; clone size: NA; J gene: TRBJ1-1; V gene: TRBV2
CDR3 protein: CASSEVGQRYGYTF; clone size: few; J gene: TRBJ1-2; V gene: TRBV25-1
CDR3 protein: CAWSVGEFQPQHF; clone size: NA; J gene: TRBJ1-5; V gene: TRBV30
CDR3 protein: CASSPRDDYEQYF; clone size: few; J gene: TRBJ2-7; V gene: TRBV12-3/TRBV12-4
CDR3 protein: CASSSARGQDYGYTF; clone size: NA; J gene: TRBJ1-2; V gene: TRBV7-9
CDR3 protein: CASSLEPDSYEQYF; clone size: NA; J gene: TRBJ2-7; V gene: TRBV5-1
CDR3 protein: CSVTTTGYEQYF; clone size: NA; J gene: TRBJ2-7; V gene: TRBV29-1
CDR3 protein: CASSMDGQPGVSPLHF; clone size: NA; J gene: TRBJ1-6; V gene: TRBV18
CDR3 protein: CASSVAPRVGQETQYF; clone size: NA; J gene: TRBJ2-5; V gene: TRBV9
CDR3 protein: CASSQGAGGDTQYF; clone size: few; J gene: TRBJ2-3; V gene: TRBV4-2
CDR3 protein: CASSATRSYNEQFF; clone size: NA; J gene: TRBJ2-1; V gene: TRBV2
CDR3 protein: CASRRQGGVDYGYTF; clone size: NA; J gene: TRBJ1-2; V gene: TRBV6-5
CDR3 protein: CASSQVANYGYTF; clone size: few; J gene: TRBJ1-2; V gene: TRBV4-2
CDR3 protein: CASSIGGTIYEQYF; clone size: few; J gene: TRBJ2-7; V gene: TRBV19
CDR3 protein: CASSWEDANTGELFF; clone size: NA; J gene: TRBJ2-2; V gene: TRBV6-5
CDR3 protein: CASSDSGGSSYNEQFF; clone size: few; J gene: TRBJ2-1; V gene: TRBV10-1
CDR3 protein: CASSFSPGYEQYF; clone size: NA; J gene: TRBJ2-7; V gene: TRBV11-1
CDR3 protein: CASSTAGTSNYEQYF; clone size: NA; J gene: TRBJ2-7; V gene: TRBV18
CDR3 protein: CASSRDSAAGANVLTF; clone size: NA; J gene: TRBJ2-6; V gene: TRBV5-1
CDR3 protein: CASSQGSGSINQPQHF; clone size: NA; J gene: TRBJ1-5; V gene: TRBV2
CDR3 protein: CASSLWGAEQYF; clone size: NA; J gene: TRBJ2-7; V gene: TRBV27
CDR3 protein: CASSVEGQGIREAFF; clone size: NA; J gene: TRBJ1-1; V gene: TRBV9
CDR3 protein: CASSLGQGEAKETQYF; clone size: NA; J gene: TRBJ2-5; V gene: TRBV4-2
CDR3 protein: CASALTGFEAFF; clone size: NA; J gene: TRBJ1-1; V gene: TRBV2
CDR3 protein: CASSGPALRGGYEQYF; clone size: NA; J gene: TRBJ2-7; V gene: TRBV3-1/TRBV3-2
CDR3 protein: CASSDRGANYGYTF; clone size: NA; J gene: TRBJ1-2; V gene: TRBV6-1
CDR3 protein: CASSQDIGNSPLHF; clone size: NA; J gene: TRBJ1-6; V gene: TRBV3-1/TRBV3-2
CDR3 protein: CASSVGQGREKLFF; clone size: NA; J gene: TRBJ1-4; V gene: TRBV7-2
CDR3 protein: CASSTGLNGETQYF; clone size: NA; J gene: TRBJ2-5; V gene: TRBV5-4
CDR3 protein: CASNGRRGGYTF; clone size: NA; J gene: TRBJ1-2; V gene: TRBV7-9
CDR3 protein: CASSQSPGGREYEQYF; clone size: NA; J gene: TRBJ2-7; V gene: TRBV3-1/TRBV3-2
CDR3 protein: CASSSTSGRTNEKLFF; clone size: NA; J gene: TRBJ1-4; V gene: TRBV28
CDR3 protein: CASSRETSGVGETQYF; clone size: few; J gene: TRBJ2-5; V gene: TRBV5-1
CDR3 protein: CASRMDLNTEAFF; clone size: NA; J gene: TRBJ1-1; V gene: TRBV5-1
CDR3 protein: CASSSPKRLAGGTYNEQFF; clone size: few; J gene: TRBJ2-1; V gene: TRBV7-2
CDR3 protein: CASSSSRGRFTGELFF; clone size: NA; J gene: TRBJ2-2; V gene: TRBV19
CDR3 protein: CASSERGDFNTEAFF; clone size: NA; J gene: TRBJ1-1; V gene: TRBV6-1
CDR3 protein: CASRPPTGVQGYTF; clone size: NA; J gene: TRBJ1-2; V gene: TRBV25-1
CDR3 protein: CASSQASRGGSRNQPQHF; clone size: few; J gene: TRBJ1-5; V gene: TRBV4-1
CDR3 protein: CASSEAGTWEKLFF; clone size: few; J gene: TRBJ1-4; V gene: TRBV6-1
CDR3 protein: CASSVGTVNQPQHF; clone size: NA; J gene: TRBJ1-5; V gene: TRBV9
CDR3 protein: CASSEASTGLYYGYTF; clone size: NA; J gene: TRBJ1-2; V gene: TRBV6-1